This is a list of T cell receptor beta chains from one sample in a study of Ad26.COV2.S vaccination and SARS-CoV-2 variants. Using immunoSEQ multiplex PCR, the repertoire was profiled, and TCRdb retains in-frame clones only, with some absent. The sample has 300,000 to 400,000 clones; approximately 81% are singletons. The source was peripheral blood, collected in a trial of Ad26.COV2.S vaccine versus placebo. The receptors come from a person between 18 and 65 years old who received the Ad26.COV2.S COVID-19 vaccine or a placebo. Each CDR3 is given with its conserved first and last residue. The D gene is left open where the match is weak. Some rows mark clone size as missing; the rest say once, few, many or name a class of expanded clone.

j_call | d_call | v_call | clone_size | cdr3_aa | cdr3_nt
TRBJ2-7 | NA | TRBV11-2 | NA | CASSSQGATGGSEQYF | TGTGCCAGCAGCTCCCAGGGGGCTACGGGAGGGAGCGAGCAGTACTTC
TRBJ2-7 | NA | TRBV10-3 | NA | CAIRSGKTAYEQYF | TGTGCCATCAGATCCGGGAAAACGGCCTACGAGCAGTACTTC
TRBJ1-5 | NA | TRBV28 | few | CASSLPPASVQHF | TGTGCCAGCAGTTTACCTCCAGCGTCGGTTCAGCATTTT
TRBJ2-2 | TRBD2 | TRBV19 | NA | CASSTTSRRLTGELFF | TGTGCCAGTAGTACGACTAGCAGAAGACTCACCGGGGAGCTGTTTTTT
TRBJ1-1 | TRBD1 | TRBV7-9 | once | CASSPHRGQLVTEAFF | TGTGCCAGCAGCCCCCACAGGGGGCAATTGGTCACTGAAGCTTTCTTT
TRBJ2-7 | NA | TRBV6-1 | many | CASSETRSGEQYF | TGTGCCAGCAGTGAAACCCGGAGCGGCGAGCAGTACTTC
TRBJ2-3 | NA | TRBV7-9 | few | CASSLQSDTQYF | TGTGCCAGCAGCCTTCAGTCAGATACGCAGTATTTT
TRBJ2-3 | TRBD2 | TRBV18 | NA | CASSPLQAGGTDTQYF | TGTGCCAGCTCACCACTACAAGCGGGAGGCACAGATACGCAGTATTTT
TRBJ2-1 | TRBD1 | TRBV5-1 | few | CASSLDRVPEQFF | TGCGCCAGCAGCCTGGACAGGGTCCCTGAGCAGTTCTTC
TRBJ2-1 | NA | TRBV5-8 | NA | CASKEDYNEQFF | TGTGCCAGCAAGGAGGACTACAATGAGCAGTTCTTC
TRBJ2-3 | TRBD2 | TRBV11-3 | NA | CASSLVSGGTDTQYF | TGTGCCAGCAGCTTAGTTTCGGGGGGGACAGATACGCAGTATTTT
TRBJ2-4 | TRBD2 | TRBV4-3 | NA | CASSHSSGSGRENIQYF | TGCGCCAGCAGCCATTCTAGCGGGAGTGGGAGGGAAAACATTCAGTACTTC
TRBJ2-1 | NA | TRBV12-3/TRBV12-4 | NA | CASSLGQVNEQFF | TGTGCCAGCAGTTTAGGGCAGGTCAATGAGCAGTTCTTC
TRBJ1-4 | TRBD1 | TRBV29-1 | NA | CSVETTGTGVEKLFF | TGCAGCGTTGAGACGACCGGGACAGGGGTGGAAAAACTGTTTTTT
TRBJ1-6 | TRBD1 | TRBV4-3 | NA | CASSLTGQGAHSPLHF | TGCGCCAGCAGCCTTACAGGACAGGGGGCGCATTCACCCCTCCACTTT
TRBJ1-1 | NA | TRBV4-2 | NA | CASSQTQTEMEAFF | TGTGCCAGCAGCCAAACTCAGACAGAGATGGAAGCTTTCTTT
TRBJ2-3 | TRBD2 | TRBV19 | NA | CAVRLAGATDTQYF | TGTGCCGTCAGACTAGCGGGAGCGACAGATACGCAGTATTTT
TRBJ1-5 | NA | TRBV6-6 | NA | CASSRGRDGHQPQHF | TGTGCCAGCAGCAGGGGCCGGGACGGCCATCAGCCCCAGCATTTT
TRBJ2-3 | TRBD1 | TRBV7-9 | once | CASSTDRGGDTDTQYF | TGTGCCAGCAGCACGGACAGGGGAGGGGACACAGATACGCAGTATTTT
TRBJ1-1 | NA | TRBV15 | NA | CATSRDHWDTEAFF | TGTGCCACCAGCAGAGATCACTGGGACACTGAAGCTTTCTTT
TRBJ2-7 | NA | TRBV9 | once | CASSAGDGSYNEQYF | TGTGCCAGCAGCGCTGGGGACGGGAGCTACAACGAGCAGTACTTC
TRBJ2-7 | NA | TRBV6-2/TRBV6-3 | NA | CASSSPTPPLASYEQYF | TGTGCCAGCAGTTCTCCCACTCCCCCTCTGGCATCCTACGAGCAGTACTTC
TRBJ2-3 | NA | TRBV9 | NA | CASSVRQLRTDTQYF | TGTGCCAGCAGCGTGCGGCAGTTGCGCACAGATACGCAGTATTTT
TRBJ2-1 | NA | TRBV30 | few | CAWKGVSYNEQFF | TGTGCCTGGAAAGGGGTTTCCTACAATGAGCAGTTCTTC
TRBJ2-1 | TRBD1 | TRBV5-5 | NA | CASSLAGGPISSYNEQFF | TGTGCCAGCAGCTTGGCAGGGGGCCCTATTAGCTCCTACAATGAGCAGTTCTTC
TRBJ2-7 | TRBD1 | TRBV18 | once | CASSPGQDYEQYF | TGTGCCAGCTCACCTGGACAGGACTACGAGCAGTACTTC
TRBJ2-1 | TRBD2 | TRBV4-1 | NA | CASSQGLAGLREQFF | TGCGCCAGCAGCCAAGGACTAGCGGGATTACGGGAGCAGTTCTTC
TRBJ2-1 | NA | TRBV15 | NA | CATSREQGIAAEQFF | TGTGCCACCAGCAGAGAGCAGGGGATAGCGGCTGAGCAGTTCTTC
TRBJ1-3 | NA | TRBV7-8 | NA | CASSSFSSSWPAGNTIYF | TGTGCCAGCAGCTCGTTTAGTAGTAGCTGGCCGGCTGGAAACACCATATATTTT
TRBJ1-1 | NA | TRBV7-9 | NA | CASSPQTWNTEAFF | TGTGCCAGCAGCCCGCAGACTTGGAACACTGAAGCTTTCTTT
TRBJ1-2 | NA | TRBV7-9 | NA | CASSLGAGGYTF | TGTGCCAGCAGCTTAGGGGCCGGTGGCTACACCTTC
TRBJ1-5 | NA | TRBV7-2 | NA | CASSQGRINQPQHF | TGTGCCAGCAGCCAGGGTAGGATCAATCAGCCCCAGCATTTT
TRBJ2-7 | NA | TRBV9 | NA | CASSDEAESSSYEQYF | TGTGCCAGCAGTGACGAGGCGGAGTCGAGCTCCTACGAGCAGTACTTC
TRBJ2-5 | TRBD1 | TRBV6-2/TRBV6-3 | NA | CASSYGGQEQLGGTQYF | TGTGCCAGCAGTTACGGTGGACAGGAGCAGCTTGGAGGGACCCAGTACTTC
TRBJ2-7 | TRBD2 | TRBV6-1 | NA | CASSEAGGLAASYEQYF | TGTGCCAGCAGTGAAGCAGGGGGACTAGCGGCCTCCTACGAGCAGTACTTC
TRBJ1-6 | NA | TRBV7-9 | NA | CASSLGEGYSPLHF | TGTGCCAGCAGCTTAGGGGAGGGGTATTCACCCCTCCACTTT
TRBJ1-1 | NA | TRBV29-1 | NA | CSVVAGLYTEAFF | TGCAGCGTCGTAGCAGGGCTGTACACTGAAGCTTTCTTT
TRBJ2-5 | NA | TRBV5-4 | NA | CASSLGSGQETQYF | TGTGCCAGCAGCTTGGGGTCAGGCCAAGAGACCCAGTACTTC
TRBJ2-5 | NA | TRBV5-6 | NA | CASSSLGTQYF | TGTGCCAGCAGCTCTCTTGGGACCCAGTACTTC
TRBJ1-1 | TRBD1 | TRBV4-1 | NA | CASSQLGQGRAEAFF | TGCGCCAGCAGCCAACTGGGACAGGGTAGGGCTGAAGCTTTCTTT
TRBJ2-6 | NA | TRBV19 | NA | CASSQRGSGANVLTF | TGTGCCAGTAGTCAAAGGGGATCTGGGGCCAACGTCCTGACTTTC